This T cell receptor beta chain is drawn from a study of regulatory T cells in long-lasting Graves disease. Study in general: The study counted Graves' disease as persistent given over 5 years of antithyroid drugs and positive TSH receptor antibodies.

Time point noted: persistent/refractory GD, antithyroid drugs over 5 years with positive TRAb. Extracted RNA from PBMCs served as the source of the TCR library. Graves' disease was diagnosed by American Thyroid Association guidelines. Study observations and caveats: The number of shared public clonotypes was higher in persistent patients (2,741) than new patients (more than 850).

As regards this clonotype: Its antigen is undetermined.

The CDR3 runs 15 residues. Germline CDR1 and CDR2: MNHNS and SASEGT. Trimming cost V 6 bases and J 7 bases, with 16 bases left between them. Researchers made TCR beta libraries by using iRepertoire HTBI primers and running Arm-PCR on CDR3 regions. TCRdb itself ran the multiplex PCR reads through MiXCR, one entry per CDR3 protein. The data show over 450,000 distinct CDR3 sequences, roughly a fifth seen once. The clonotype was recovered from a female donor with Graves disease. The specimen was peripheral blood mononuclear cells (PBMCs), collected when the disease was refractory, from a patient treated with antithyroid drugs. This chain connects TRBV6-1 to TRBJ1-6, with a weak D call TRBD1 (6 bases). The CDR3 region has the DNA TGTGCCAGCAGCCCCCGGGACACGGACAATTCACCCCTCCACTTT. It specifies CASSPRDTDNSPLHF.